This is a list of T cell receptor beta chains from one sample in a study of blood T cell repertoires in COVID-19. Data came from immunoSEQ multiplex PCR; TCRdb stores just in-frame clones and leaves some out. The repertoire holds around 200,000 clones, with roughly 88% as singletons. The specimen was PBMCs or T cells enriched from blood (not recorded which). The receptors were gathered from a man aged 40-49 years with acute COVID-19. Both conserved end residues are part of each CDR3. Each record gives: CDR3 protein, CDR3 DNA, J gene, D gene, V gene, clone size. D genes are given only for firm matches. Part of the rows lack a size; the others show once, few, many or a class for expanded clones.

CDR3aa: CASRRTDQYGYTF
CDR3nt: TGTGCCAGCAGGAGGACAGATCAATATGGCTACACCTTC
j_gene: TRBJ1-2
d_gene: .
v_gene: TRBV12-3/TRBV12-4
abundance: .

CDR3aa: CSAEEYYGYTF
CDR3nt: TGCAGTGCAGAGGAATACTATGGCTACACCTTC
j_gene: TRBJ1-2
d_gene: .
v_gene: TRBV20-1
abundance: .

CDR3aa: CASSPHQDRVDGYTF
CDR3nt: TGTGCCAGCTCACCACATCAGGACAGGGTGGATGGCTACACCTTC
j_gene: TRBJ1-2
d_gene: TRBD1
v_gene: TRBV18
abundance: few

CDR3aa: CASSQGQQETQYF
CDR3nt: TGTGCCAGCAGCCAAGGACAGCAAGAGACCCAGTACTTC
j_gene: TRBJ2-5
d_gene: .
v_gene: TRBV3-1/TRBV3-2
abundance: .

CDR3aa: CASSRWGGSGMTDTQYF
CDR3nt: TGTGCCAGCAGCCGATGGGGTGGTAGCGGAATGACAGATACGCAGTATTTT
j_gene: TRBJ2-3
d_gene: .
v_gene: TRBV5-4
abundance: .

CDR3aa: CAISGESTYGYTF
CDR3nt: TGTGCCATCAGTGGGGAGAGCACCTATGGCTACACCTTC
j_gene: TRBJ1-2
d_gene: .
v_gene: TRBV10-3
abundance: .

CDR3aa: CASSQDPQQHQPQHF
CDR3nt: TGTGCCAGCAGCCAAGATCCACAGCAACATCAGCCCCAGCATTTT
j_gene: TRBJ1-5
d_gene: .
v_gene: TRBV3-1/TRBV3-2
abundance: many

CDR3aa: CASSPKAAQRDIWTDWTGEQYF
CDR3nt: TGTGCCAGCAGCCCCAAGGCGGCACAGAGGGATATTTGGACGGACTGGACGGGGGAGCAGTACTTC
j_gene: TRBJ2-7
d_gene: .
v_gene: TRBV9
abundance: .

CDR3aa: CASSFVRGGTEAFF
CDR3nt: TGTGCCAGCAGCTTTGTCAGGGGTGGCACTGAAGCTTTCTTT
j_gene: TRBJ1-1
d_gene: .
v_gene: TRBV5-4
abundance: .

CDR3aa: CASSLKSFSSGVEQYF
CDR3nt: TGTGCCAGCAGCCTTAAATCTTTTTCGTCAGGGGTCGAGCAGTACTTC
j_gene: TRBJ2-7
d_gene: .
v_gene: TRBV11-2
abundance: few

CDR3aa: CASSHDRVGQPQHF
CDR3nt: TGCGCCAGCAGCCACGACAGGGTGGGTCAGCCCCAGCATTTT
j_gene: TRBJ1-5
d_gene: TRBD1
v_gene: TRBV4-3
abundance: .

CDR3aa: CASSSDTTTGELFF
CDR3nt: TGTGCCAGCAGCTCGGACACCACCACCGGGGAGCTGTTTTTT
j_gene: TRBJ2-2
d_gene: .
v_gene: TRBV7-9
abundance: .

CDR3aa: CASSVRGVGTRVYEQYF
CDR3nt: TGTGCCAGTAGTGTCCGGGGGGTCGGCACTAGGGTTTACGAGCAGTACTTC
j_gene: TRBJ2-7
d_gene: TRBD2
v_gene: TRBV19
abundance: .

CDR3aa: CAISDSLAANYGYTF
CDR3nt: TGTGCCATCAGTGACTCACTAGCAGCTAACTATGGCTACACCTTC
j_gene: TRBJ1-2
d_gene: .
v_gene: TRBV10-3
abundance: .

CDR3aa: CASTPRVGEKLFF
CDR3nt: TGCGCCAGTACCCCCAGGGTAGGGGAAAAACTGTTTTTT
j_gene: TRBJ1-4
d_gene: .
v_gene: TRBV5-1
abundance: .

CDR3aa: CASSQPGISYNEQFF
CDR3nt: TGCGCCAGCAGCCAACCAGGGATATCCTACAATGAGCAGTTCTTC
j_gene: TRBJ2-1
d_gene: .
v_gene: TRBV4-1
abundance: .

CDR3aa: CASRQGQPPYEQYF
CDR3nt: TGTGCCAGCAGGCAGGGACAGCCACCCTACGAGCAGTACTTC
j_gene: TRBJ2-7
d_gene: TRBD1
v_gene: TRBV18
abundance: .

CDR3aa: CASSPDTSYEQYF
CDR3nt: TGTGCCAGCAGCCCGGACACCTCCTACGAGCAGTACTTC
j_gene: TRBJ2-7
d_gene: .
v_gene: TRBV7-6
abundance: .

CDR3aa: CASSLRQVNSPLHF
CDR3nt: TGTGCCAGCAGCTTAAGGCAGGTGAATTCACCCCTCCACTTT
j_gene: TRBJ1-6
d_gene: .
v_gene: TRBV7-2
abundance: .

CDR3aa: CASGQGGGNQPQHF
CDR3nt: TGTGCCAGCGGACAGGGAGGAGGGAATCAGCCCCAGCATTTT
j_gene: TRBJ1-5
d_gene: TRBD1
v_gene: TRBV28
abundance: .

CDR3aa: CATSRDHGVRTEAFF
CDR3nt: TGTGCCACCAGCAGAGATCACGGGGTGAGAACTGAAGCTTTCTTT
j_gene: TRBJ1-1
d_gene: .
v_gene: TRBV15
abundance: .

CDR3aa: CAISDPRDRVNEQFF
CDR3nt: TGTGCCATCAGTGATCCTAGGGACAGGGTTAATGAGCAGTTCTTC
j_gene: TRBJ2-1
d_gene: TRBD1
v_gene: TRBV10-3
abundance: .

CDR3aa: CASSETPGKGEKLFF
CDR3nt: TGTGCCAGCTCGGAGACGCCAGGGAAGGGGGAAAAACTGTTTTTT
j_gene: TRBJ1-4
d_gene: .
v_gene: TRBV6-5
abundance: .

CDR3aa: CASSTPRQRAYRTDTQYF
CDR3nt: TGTGCCAGCAGTACCCCCCGCCAGCGGGCCTATCGCACAGATACGCAGTATTTT
j_gene: TRBJ2-3
d_gene: .
v_gene: TRBV28
abundance: .

CDR3aa: CASSLYASGRYEQYF
CDR3nt: TGTGCCAGCAGCTTATACGCTAGCGGGAGGTACGAGCAGTACTTC
j_gene: TRBJ2-7
d_gene: TRBD2
v_gene: TRBV5-4
abundance: .

CDR3aa: CASSLRTGSVSNQPQHF
CDR3nt: TGTGCCAGCAGCTTACGGACAGGGAGTGTAAGCAATCAGCCCCAGCATTTT
j_gene: TRBJ1-5
d_gene: TRBD1
v_gene: TRBV5-8
abundance: .

CDR3aa: CASSSDSPGELFF
CDR3nt: TGTGCCAGCAGTTCAGACAGCCCTGGGGAGCTGTTTTTT
j_gene: TRBJ2-2
d_gene: .
v_gene: TRBV12-3/TRBV12-4
abundance: .

CDR3aa: CIKQGAVDDGYTF
CDR3nt: TGCATCAAACAGGGGGCTGTGGACGATGGCTACACCTTC
j_gene: TRBJ1-2
d_gene: TRBD1
v_gene: TRBV29-1
abundance: once

CDR3aa: CASSQVGGRGYQPQHF
CDR3nt: TGCGCCAGCAGCCAAGTCGGAGGAAGAGGGTATCAGCCCCAGCATTTT
j_gene: TRBJ1-5
d_gene: .
v_gene: TRBV4-1
abundance: once

CDR3aa: CASSHTSTSGSFNEQFF
CDR3nt: TGTGCCAGCAGCCACACCTCCACTAGCGGGAGTTTCAATGAGCAGTTCTTC
j_gene: TRBJ2-1
d_gene: TRBD2
v_gene: TRBV6-2/TRBV6-3
abundance: .

CDR3aa: CASSSTSGTDTQYF
CDR3nt: TGCGCCAGCAGCTCGACTAGTGGCACAGATACGCAGTATTTT
j_gene: TRBJ2-3
d_gene: .
v_gene: TRBV5-1
abundance: .

CDR3aa: CSVEAGDYEQYF
CDR3nt: TGCAGCGTGGAGGCAGGAGACTACGAGCAGTACTTC
j_gene: TRBJ2-7
d_gene: .
v_gene: TRBV29-1
abundance: .

CDR3aa: CASSQGAGGLDTQYF
CDR3nt: TGCGCCAGCAGCCAGGGAGCGGGAGGGCTTGATACGCAGTATTTT
j_gene: TRBJ2-3
d_gene: TRBD2
v_gene: TRBV4-1
abundance: .

CDR3aa: CASSLEGDSHSYF
CDR3nt: TGTGCCAGCAGCTTGGAGGGGGACAGCCACTCGTACTTC
j_gene: TRBJ2-7
d_gene: TRBD1
v_gene: TRBV5-5
abundance: .

CDR3aa: CASSLSGLGTGELFF
CDR3nt: TGCGCCAGCAGCTTAAGCGGGCTGGGCACCGGGGAGCTGTTTTTT
j_gene: TRBJ2-2
d_gene: .
v_gene: TRBV5-1
abundance: .

CDR3aa: CSARTGENTGELFF
CDR3nt: TGCAGCGCCAGGACAGGGGAGAACACCGGGGAGCTGTTTTTT
j_gene: TRBJ2-2
d_gene: TRBD1
v_gene: TRBV29-1
abundance: .

CDR3aa: CASSFASGAYEQYF
CDR3nt: TGTGCCAGCAGTTTCGCTAGCGGGGCCTACGAGCAGTACTTC
j_gene: TRBJ2-7
d_gene: TRBD2
v_gene: TRBV27
abundance: .

CDR3aa: CASSFADLAGYTF
CDR3nt: TGTGCCAGCAGCTTTGCGGATTTGGCTGGCTACACCTTC
j_gene: TRBJ1-2
d_gene: .
v_gene: TRBV11-2
abundance: .

CDR3aa: CASSQPRWAGGPYEQYF
CDR3nt: TGTGCCAGCAGCCAACCCAGGTGGGCGGGAGGGCCCTACGAGCAGTACTTC
j_gene: TRBJ2-7
d_gene: TRBD2
v_gene: TRBV7-8
abundance: .

CDR3aa: CASSLLGESEAFF
CDR3nt: TGTGCCAGCAGCTTGTTGGGCGAATCTGAAGCTTTCTTT
j_gene: TRBJ1-1
d_gene: .
v_gene: TRBV5-6
abundance: .